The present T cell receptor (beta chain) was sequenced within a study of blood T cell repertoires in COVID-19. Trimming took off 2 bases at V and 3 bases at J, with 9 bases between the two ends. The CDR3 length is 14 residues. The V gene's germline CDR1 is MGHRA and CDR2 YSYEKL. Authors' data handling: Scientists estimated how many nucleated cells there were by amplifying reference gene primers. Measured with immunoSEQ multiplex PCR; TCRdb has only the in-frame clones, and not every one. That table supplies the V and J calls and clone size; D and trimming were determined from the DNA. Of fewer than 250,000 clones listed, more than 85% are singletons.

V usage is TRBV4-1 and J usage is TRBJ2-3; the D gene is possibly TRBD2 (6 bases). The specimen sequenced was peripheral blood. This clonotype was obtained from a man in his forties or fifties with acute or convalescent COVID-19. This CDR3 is CASSQLGTTDTQYF. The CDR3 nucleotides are TGCGCCAGCAGCCAACTGGGGACTACAGATACGCAGTATTTT.